A selection of T cell receptor beta chains follows, all from one sample in a study of blood T cell repertoires in COVID-19. Only in-frame clones appear in the TCRdb table, and some are missing; sequencing was by immunoSEQ multiplex PCR. The sample holds some 340,000 clones, roughly four fifths seen once. The sequenced sample was PBMCs or T cells enriched from blood (not recorded which). Every receptor here comes from a woman in her forties or fifties who had recovered from COVID-19. The CDR3 runs from the conserved cysteine through the conserved F or W. Each record gives: D gene, J gene, clone size, V gene, CDR3 DNA, CDR3 protein. A D gene is named only where the DNA matches it firmly. Size is omitted from some rows. Given values are once, few, many or a class for expanded clones.

d_call: -; j_call: TRBJ2-1; clone_size: once; v_call: TRBV4-3; cdr3_nt: TGCGCCAGCAGCCTGCGACTAGACCTCTACAATGAGCAGTTCTTC; cdr3_aa: CASSLRLDLYNEQFF
d_call: TRBD1; j_call: TRBJ1-2; clone_size: -; v_call: TRBV19; cdr3_nt: TGTGCCAGTAGTTCGACAGGGGGTACAGGTGGCTATGGCTACACCTTC; cdr3_aa: CASSSTGGTGGYGYTF
d_call: -; j_call: TRBJ2-3; clone_size: few; v_call: TRBV5-1; cdr3_nt: TGCGCCAGCAGCTTGTTATTAGGAGGGTATACGCAGTATTTT; cdr3_aa: CASSLLLGGYTQYF
d_call: -; j_call: TRBJ2-5; clone_size: -; v_call: TRBV7-2; cdr3_nt: TGTGCCAGCAGCTTTTTAAACAGGGAACAAGAGACCCAGTACTTC; cdr3_aa: CASSFLNREQETQYF
d_call: TRBD2; j_call: TRBJ2-3; clone_size: -; v_call: TRBV10-3; cdr3_nt: TGTGCCATCACGGACCCTCTAGCGGGAGTAGGTGATACGCAGTATTTT; cdr3_aa: CAITDPLAGVGDTQYF
d_call: TRBD1; j_call: TRBJ1-2; clone_size: -; v_call: TRBV5-1; cdr3_nt: TGCGCCAGCAGCTTGGGCGGGACAGGGGAGTTCTATGGCTACACCTTC; cdr3_aa: CASSLGGTGEFYGYTF
d_call: TRBD1; j_call: TRBJ2-7; clone_size: -; v_call: TRBV30; cdr3_nt: TGTGCCTGGGAAAGACAGGGGCGATCCTCCTACGAGCAGTACTTC; cdr3_aa: CAWERQGRSSYEQYF
d_call: TRBD1; j_call: TRBJ2-7; clone_size: -; v_call: TRBV27; cdr3_nt: TGTGCCAGCAGTCCTAGGAACACCGGGACAGGGATGTCCTACGAGCAGTACTTC; cdr3_aa: CASSPRNTGTGMSYEQYF
d_call: TRBD1; j_call: TRBJ1-1; clone_size: -; v_call: TRBV30; cdr3_nt: TGTGCCTGGAGTGGACAGGGGTGGGGGACTGAAGCTTTCTTT; cdr3_aa: CAWSGQGWGTEAFF
d_call: TRBD2; j_call: TRBJ2-3; clone_size: -; v_call: TRBV11-2; cdr3_nt: TGTGCCAGCAGCTTTACTAGCGGGGGTACTAGCACAGATACGCAGTATTTT; cdr3_aa: CASSFTSGGTSTDTQYF
d_call: -; j_call: TRBJ2-1; clone_size: -; v_call: TRBV20-1; cdr3_nt: TGCAGTGCTACCAACACCAATGAGCAGTTCTTC; cdr3_aa: CSATNTNEQFF
d_call: -; j_call: TRBJ1-2; clone_size: -; v_call: TRBV28; cdr3_nt: TGTGCCAGCAGTTTAATGATGGAGTCTGACGGCTACACCTTC; cdr3_aa: CASSLMMESDGYTF
d_call: -; j_call: TRBJ2-1; clone_size: -; v_call: TRBV6-5; cdr3_nt: TGTGCCAGCAGTACCGGCAGCGGTGGCTCCCGGGGGCAGTTCTTC; cdr3_aa: CASSTGSGGSRGQFF
d_call: -; j_call: TRBJ1-2; clone_size: -; v_call: TRBV19; cdr3_nt: TGTGCCAGTAGTATAGATCTAGGACATTCGGGCTATGGCTACACCTTC; cdr3_aa: CASSIDLGHSGYGYTF
d_call: TRBD2; j_call: TRBJ2-1; clone_size: -; v_call: TRBV5-6; cdr3_nt: TGTGCCAGCAGTCAAAGGGATAGGGGAGGGAGCACTGAGCAGTTCTTC; cdr3_aa: CASSQRDRGGSTEQFF
d_call: TRBD1; j_call: TRBJ2-2; clone_size: -; v_call: TRBV7-9; cdr3_nt: TGTGCCAGCAGCTTGGGACAGGCGAACACCGGGGAGCTGTTTTTT; cdr3_aa: CASSLGQANTGELFF
d_call: TRBD1; j_call: TRBJ1-4; clone_size: -; v_call: TRBV6-1; cdr3_nt: TGTGCCAGCAGTGAACAACAGGGGGCAGGTGAAAAACTGTTTTTT; cdr3_aa: CASSEQQGAGEKLFF
d_call: TRBD1; j_call: TRBJ2-7; clone_size: -; v_call: TRBV6-5; cdr3_nt: TGTGCCAGCAAGCGGACAGGGTTAGACGAGCAGTACTTC; cdr3_aa: CASKRTGLDEQYF
d_call: -; j_call: TRBJ1-1; clone_size: -; v_call: TRBV6-5; cdr3_nt: TGTGCCAGCAGTTACGAAAGTAGTCTCACTGAAGCTTTCTTT; cdr3_aa: CASSYESSLTEAFF
d_call: -; j_call: TRBJ1-6; clone_size: -; v_call: TRBV23-1; cdr3_nt: TGCGCCAGCAGCATTTCACCCCTCCACTTT; cdr3_aa: CASSISPLHF
d_call: -; j_call: TRBJ1-1; clone_size: -; v_call: TRBV11-3; cdr3_nt: TGTGCCAGCAGCCAACTTGCAGGGTCGGGCACTGAAGCTTTCTTT; cdr3_aa: CASSQLAGSGTEAFF
d_call: -; j_call: TRBJ2-5; clone_size: many; v_call: TRBV4-2; cdr3_nt: TGTGCCAGCAGCCAAGATCGGGGGTTCCAAGAGACCCAGTACTTC; cdr3_aa: CASSQDRGFQETQYF
d_call: -; j_call: TRBJ1-1; clone_size: -; v_call: TRBV11-3; cdr3_nt: TGTGCCAGCAGCGCGGGACCGATGAACACTGAAGCTTTCTTT; cdr3_aa: CASSAGPMNTEAFF
d_call: TRBD1; j_call: TRBJ1-2; clone_size: -; v_call: TRBV13; cdr3_nt: TGTGCCAGCACGAGACAGGGGTCCATTGGCTACACCTTC; cdr3_aa: CASTRQGSIGYTF
d_call: -; j_call: TRBJ2-5; clone_size: -; v_call: TRBV7-9; cdr3_nt: TGTGCCAGCAGACCCCCCAGGGCCCAAGAGACCCAGTACTTC; cdr3_aa: CASRPPRAQETQYF
d_call: -; j_call: TRBJ1-6; clone_size: -; v_call: TRBV6-5; cdr3_nt: TGTGCCAGCAGTTACTATCAGGGCGGTAATTCACCCCTCCACTTT; cdr3_aa: CASSYYQGGNSPLHF
d_call: TRBD1; j_call: TRBJ2-2; clone_size: -; v_call: TRBV19; cdr3_nt: TGTGCCAGTAGTCCCGCATCGGGACAGGGGCTAATCACCGGGGAGCTGTTTTTT; cdr3_aa: CASSPASGQGLITGELFF
d_call: -; j_call: TRBJ1-2; clone_size: -; v_call: TRBV3-1/TRBV3-2; cdr3_nt: TGTGCCAGCAGCCAGCTCTATCAAAGAACAGGGTTGCATGGCTACACCTTC; cdr3_aa: CASSQLYQRTGLHGYTF
d_call: -; j_call: TRBJ1-5; clone_size: -; v_call: TRBV30; cdr3_nt: TGTGCCTGGAGTTACACAAGCAATCAGCCCCAGCATTTT; cdr3_aa: CAWSYTSNQPQHF
d_call: TRBD1; j_call: TRBJ1-1; clone_size: -; v_call: TRBV19; cdr3_nt: TGTGCCAGTAGTATAAAAGGGACAGGGCCTAACACTGAAGCTTTCTTT; cdr3_aa: CASSIKGTGPNTEAFF
d_call: TRBD2; j_call: TRBJ2-7; clone_size: -; v_call: TRBV7-2; cdr3_nt: TGTGCCAGCGGACGCGGGAGGGCCGCCTCCTACGAGCAGTACTTC; cdr3_aa: CASGRGRAASYEQYF
d_call: TRBD1; j_call: TRBJ1-6; clone_size: -; v_call: TRBV5-5; cdr3_nt: TGTGCCAGCAGCATCCCCGGGACAGGCGAGGGACGGATCCACTTT; cdr3_aa: CASSIPGTGEGRIHF
d_call: -; j_call: TRBJ1-2; clone_size: once; v_call: TRBV2; cdr3_nt: TGTGCCAGCAGTGAACAGATTTCCAACTATGGCTACACCTTC; cdr3_aa: CASSEQISNYGYTF
d_call: TRBD1; j_call: TRBJ2-7; clone_size: once; v_call: TRBV2; cdr3_nt: TGTGCCAGCAAAAGGACAGGGACTTACGAGCAGTACTTC; cdr3_aa: CASKRTGTYEQYF
d_call: -; j_call: TRBJ1-3; clone_size: -; v_call: TRBV10-2; cdr3_nt: TGCGCCAGCAGTGAGCCGTCTAGCTCCTCGGGAAACACCATATATTTT; cdr3_aa: CASSEPSSSSGNTIYF
d_call: -; j_call: TRBJ1-5; clone_size: -; v_call: TRBV9; cdr3_nt: TGTGCCAGCAGCGTAGCCGGGGAAAGGAATCAGCCCCAGCATTTT; cdr3_aa: CASSVAGERNQPQHF
d_call: TRBD1; j_call: TRBJ2-3; clone_size: -; v_call: TRBV7-9; cdr3_nt: TGTGCCAGCAGCCGACAGGGTACAGATACGCAGTATTTT; cdr3_aa: CASSRQGTDTQYF
d_call: -; j_call: TRBJ1-3; clone_size: -; v_call: TRBV19; cdr3_nt: TGTGCCAGCAGTATCTCGAGAGGAAACACCATATATTTT; cdr3_aa: CASSISRGNTIYF
d_call: TRBD2; j_call: TRBJ2-1; clone_size: -; v_call: TRBV5-5; cdr3_nt: TGTGCCAGCACCACCGGACTAGCCAGCTACAATGAGCAGTTCTTC; cdr3_aa: CASTTGLASYNEQFF
d_call: TRBD1; j_call: TRBJ1-1; clone_size: -; v_call: TRBV4-3; cdr3_nt: TGCGCCAGCAGCCGTTCCAGGGGGACTGAAGCTTTCTTT; cdr3_aa: CASSRSRGTEAFF
d_call: TRBD2; j_call: TRBJ2-7; clone_size: -; v_call: TRBV7-2; cdr3_nt: TGTGCCAGCAGCCCCGGGACTATTCCGGCCGAGCAGTACTTC; cdr3_aa: CASSPGTIPAEQYF
d_call: -; j_call: TRBJ1-2; clone_size: -; v_call: TRBV29-1; cdr3_nt: TGCAGCGTTGTTCGGGGGGGCGGTAACTATGGCTACACCTTC; cdr3_aa: CSVVRGGGNYGYTF
d_call: -; j_call: TRBJ2-3; clone_size: -; v_call: TRBV5-5; cdr3_nt: TGTGCCAGCAGCTCGAGCCCCCGCCGGGAACGGATAGATACGCAGTATTTT; cdr3_aa: CASSSSPRRERIDTQYF
d_call: -; j_call: TRBJ1-4; clone_size: -; v_call: TRBV7-9; cdr3_nt: TGTGCCAGCAGCTTACGACAATCTAATGAAAAACTGTTTTTT; cdr3_aa: CASSLRQSNEKLFF
d_call: -; j_call: TRBJ1-6; clone_size: once; v_call: TRBV19; cdr3_nt: TGTGCCAGTAGTATATTGGGGAGCTCCTATAATTCACCCCTCCACTTT; cdr3_aa: CASSILGSSYNSPLHF
d_call: -; j_call: TRBJ2-7; clone_size: few; v_call: TRBV3-1/TRBV3-2; cdr3_nt: TGTGCCAGCAGCCTCCGACAGGCCCCCTACGAGCAGTACTTC; cdr3_aa: CASSLRQAPYEQYF
d_call: -; j_call: TRBJ2-3; clone_size: -; v_call: TRBV20-1; cdr3_nt: TGCAGTGCTACCGAGGGTTTTACGCAGTATTTT; cdr3_aa: CSATEGFTQYF
d_call: -; j_call: TRBJ1-1; clone_size: -; v_call: TRBV20-1; cdr3_nt: TGCAGTGCTAGTCGGGGCGGGAGGGACACTGAAGCTTTCTTT; cdr3_aa: CSASRGGRDTEAFF